The rows below give T cell receptor beta chains drawn from one sample of a study of T cell responses to AZD1222 COVID-19 vaccine. Measured with immunoSEQ multiplex PCR; TCRdb has only the in-frame clones, and not every one. The table records some 150,000 clones, roughly 90% of them present only once. This specimen consisted of peripheral blood, obtained on day 0 of AZD1222 vaccination. Receptors originate from an adult in good health. CDR3s include the opening cysteine and the closing phenylalanine or tryptophan. The order of the fields is D gene, V gene, clone size, J gene, CDR3 protein, CDR3 DNA. A D gene is named only where the DNA matches it firmly. Some rows mark clone size as missing; the rest say once, few, many or name a class of expanded clone.

>TRBD2|TRBV20-1|once|TRBJ2-2
CSASLLASGGTGELFF
TGCAGTGCTAGTTTGCTGGCTAGCGGGGGAACCGGGGAGCTGTTTTTT
>TRBD2|TRBV19|-|TRBJ2-1
CASSITGTRNEQFF
TGTGCCAGTAGTATTACCGGGACTAGGAATGAGCAGTTCTTC
>-|TRBV5-4|-|TRBJ1-3
CASTADGNTIYF
TGTGCCAGCACGGCGGACGGAAACACCATATATTTT
>TRBD1|TRBV6-5|-|TRBJ1-2
CASSLRGSNYGYTF
TGTGCCAGCAGCCTCAGGGGGTCTAACTATGGCTACACCTTC
>-|TRBV18|-|TRBJ1-1
CASSPQMNTEAFF
TGTGCCAGCTCACCCCAGATGAACACTGAAGCTTTCTTT
>TRBD2|TRBV28|-|TRBJ2-7
CASSFNPSGRARHEQYF
TGTGCCAGCAGTTTTAATCCTAGCGGGAGGGCCCGTCACGAGCAGTACTTC
>TRBD2|TRBV7-6|-|TRBJ2-2
CASSPRLATTGELFF
TGTGCCAGCAGCCCAAGACTAGCGACCACCGGGGAGCTGTTTTTT
>TRBD1|TRBV2|few|TRBJ1-2
CASSAGQGGRKGTF
TGTGCCAGCAGTGCTGGACAGGGGGGTAGAAAAGGGACCTTC
>-|TRBV15|-|TRBJ2-7
CATSSGAGPYEQYF
TGTGCCACCAGCAGTGGGGCTGGCCCCTACGAGCAGTACTTC
>TRBD1|TRBV29-1|-|TRBJ1-2
CSGDRGLGGYTF
TGCAGCGGAGACAGGGGCCTCGGTGGCTACACCTTC
>TRBD2|TRBV27|-|TRBJ2-5
CASTWGLPGGTQYF
TGTGCCAGCACCTGGGGACTCCCGGGGGGGACCCAGTACTTC
>-|TRBV2|-|TRBJ1-4
CASNVRSATNEKLFF
TGTGCCAGCAACGTCAGGAGCGCAACTAATGAAAAACTGTTTTTT
>-|TRBV7-8|-|TRBJ2-2
CASSSPGTINTGELFF
TGTGCCAGCAGCTCGCCCGGGACCATAAACACCGGGGAGCTGTTTTTT
>-|TRBV19|-|TRBJ1-3
CASTLRRDAFSGNTIYF
TGTGCCAGTACCCTTCGGCGAGACGCCTTCTCTGGAAACACCATATATTTT
>TRBD1|TRBV18|-|TRBJ2-7
CASSPTGTYEQYF
TGTGCCAGCTCACCGACAGGGACATACGAGCAGTACTTC
>-|TRBV7-3|-|TRBJ1-1
CASSLNPRSEAFF
TGTGCCAGCAGCTTAAACCCCAGGAGTGAAGCTTTCTTT
>TRBD2|TRBV7-3|-|TRBJ2-1
CASTLLAGGNEQFF
TGTGCCAGCACTCTCCTAGCGGGAGGGAACGAGCAGTTCTTC